This TCR beta chain emerged from a study of cytomegalovirus exposure and HLA in healthy donors. Vbeta (60) and Jbeta (13) primers were used in the PCR. Assay used: immunoSEQ multiplex PCR; TCRdb lists only in-frame clones, some missing. The profile shows roughly 140,000 clones, 75% to 85% of them singletons. Overall study findings and caveats: Later analysis revealed greater clonal expansion in HLA-associated TCR beta chains than in equally common others. Sequencing likely produced, as an artifact, a cluster of highly shared sequence variants.

About this clone itself: What it binds is not known.

The V and J ends lost 7 bases and 2 bases, in that order; junction bases with no gene match: 4. The CDR3 has 14 residues. Germline values: CDR1 MNHNY, CDR2 SVGAGI (reference sequence). The clonotype originates from a middle-aged woman in good health and CMV-seropositive. The chain uses TRBV6-6 and TRBJ2-2, with 7 bases that match TRBD1. Source material: PBMCs. CDR3 protein: CASKGQQNTGELFF. The CDR3 DNA follows: TGTGCCAGCAAGGGACAGCAAAACACCGGGGAGCTGTTTTTT.